This TCR beta chain is drawn from a study of cytomegalovirus exposure and HLA in healthy donors. General observations from the study: Subsequent analysis showed first-cohort TCR clusters tending to co-occur in more than 90 validation repertoires. Some TCR beta chains (around 160 of them) were listed as cytomegalovirus-associated.

Data came from immunoSEQ multiplex PCR; TCRdb stores just in-frame clones and leaves some out. The sample lists tens of thousands of clones, approximately 93% seen once, with approximately 6.3% in the top ten. This clone was seen only a few times. As yet, its antigen is unknown. Trimming removed 2 bases from V and 2 bases from J; junction bases left unmatched: 3. Germline CDR1 reads MNHEY; CDR2 reads SMNVEV (reference sequence). CDR3 size: 16 residues. Material for sequencing was PBMCs. J is TRBJ1-2 and V is TRBV27; 12 positions agree with TRBD1. The TCR sequence derives from a woman under 30 in good health and CMV-seronegative. The CDR3, as DNA: TGTGCCAGCAGTTTAAAAGGGACAGGGGGCAACTATGGCTACACCTTC. The encoded protein is CASSLKGTGGNYGYTF.